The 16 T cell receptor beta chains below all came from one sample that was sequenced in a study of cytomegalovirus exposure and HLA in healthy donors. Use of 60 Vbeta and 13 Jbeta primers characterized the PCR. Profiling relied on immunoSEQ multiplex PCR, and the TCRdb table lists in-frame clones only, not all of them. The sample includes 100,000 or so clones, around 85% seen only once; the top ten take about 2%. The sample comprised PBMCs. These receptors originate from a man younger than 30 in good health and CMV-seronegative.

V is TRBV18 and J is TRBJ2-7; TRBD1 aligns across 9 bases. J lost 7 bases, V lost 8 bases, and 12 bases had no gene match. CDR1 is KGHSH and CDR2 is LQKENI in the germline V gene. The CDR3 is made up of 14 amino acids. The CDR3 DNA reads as TGTGCCAGCAGGCAGGGACAGGGTATTTGGGAGCAGTACTTC. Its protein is CASRQGQGIWEQYF.

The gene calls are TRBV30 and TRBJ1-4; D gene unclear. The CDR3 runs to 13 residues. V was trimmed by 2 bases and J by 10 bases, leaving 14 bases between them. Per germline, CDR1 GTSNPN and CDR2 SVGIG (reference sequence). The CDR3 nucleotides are TGTGCCTGGAGTTTGGCGAAAGCGGGAAAACTGTTTTTT. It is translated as CAWSLAKAGKLFF.

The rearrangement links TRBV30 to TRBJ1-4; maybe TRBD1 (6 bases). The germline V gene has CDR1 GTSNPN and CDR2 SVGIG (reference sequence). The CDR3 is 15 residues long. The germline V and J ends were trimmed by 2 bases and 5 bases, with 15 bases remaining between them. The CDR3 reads CAWSLGAAKNEKLFF. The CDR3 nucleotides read TGTGCCTGGAGTTTGGGGGCAGCGAAAAATGAAAAACTGTTTTTT.

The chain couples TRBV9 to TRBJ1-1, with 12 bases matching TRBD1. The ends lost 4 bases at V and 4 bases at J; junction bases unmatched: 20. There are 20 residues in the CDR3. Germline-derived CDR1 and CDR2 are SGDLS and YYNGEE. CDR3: CASSPMIYVTGQGAFTEAFF. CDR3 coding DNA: TGTGCCAGCAGCCCAATGATCTACGTGACGGGACAGGGGGCTTTCACTGAAGCTTTCTTT.

In DNA, the CDR3 is TGTGCCAGCAGCTCGAAAGACTTGGGAGGCTCCTACGAGCAGTACTTC. Translating gives CASSSKDLGGSYEQYF. The chain is built from TRBV7-9 and TRBJ2-7; tentatively, D is TRBD2 (6 bases). CDR1 SEHNR and CDR2 FQNEAQ come from the germline V gene (reference sequence). The germline V and J ends were trimmed by 4 bases and 0 bases, with 16 bases remaining between them. The CDR3 loop spans 16 amino acids. The entire variable domain, with the rest obtained from reference TRBV7-9 and TRBJ2-7, is as follows: DTGVSQNPRHKITKRGQNVTFRCDPISEHNRLYWYRQTLGQGPEFLTYFQNEAQLEKSRLLSDRFSAERPKGSFSTLEIQRTEQGDSAMYLCASSSKDLGGSYEQYFGPGTRLTVT.

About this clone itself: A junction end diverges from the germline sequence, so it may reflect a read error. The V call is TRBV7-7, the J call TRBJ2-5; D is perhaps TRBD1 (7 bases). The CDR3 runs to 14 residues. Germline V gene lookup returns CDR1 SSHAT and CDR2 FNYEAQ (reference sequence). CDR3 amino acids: CASSLTGLGEAQYF. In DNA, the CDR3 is TGTGCTAGCAGTCTGACAGGGTTGGGGGAGGCCCAGTACTTC.

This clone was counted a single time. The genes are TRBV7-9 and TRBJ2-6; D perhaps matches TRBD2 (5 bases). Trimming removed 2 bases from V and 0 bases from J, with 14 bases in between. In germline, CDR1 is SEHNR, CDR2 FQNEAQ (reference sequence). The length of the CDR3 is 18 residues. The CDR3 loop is CASSLFSDSSSGANVLTF. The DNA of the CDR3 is TGTGCCAGCAGCTTATTCTCGGACTCCAGCTCTGGGGCCAACGTCCTGACTTTC.

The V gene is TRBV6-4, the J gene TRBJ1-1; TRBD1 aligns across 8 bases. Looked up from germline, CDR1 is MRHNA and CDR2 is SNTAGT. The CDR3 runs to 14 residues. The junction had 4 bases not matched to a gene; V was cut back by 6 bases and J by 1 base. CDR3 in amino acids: CASSVDRANTEAFF. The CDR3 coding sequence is TGTGCCAGCAGCGTGGACAGGGCGAACACTGAAGCTTTCTTT.

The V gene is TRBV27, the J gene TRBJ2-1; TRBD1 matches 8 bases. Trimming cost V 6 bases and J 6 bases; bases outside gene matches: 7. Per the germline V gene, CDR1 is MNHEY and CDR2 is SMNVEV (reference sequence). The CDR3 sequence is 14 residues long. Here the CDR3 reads CASRVGQGGNEQFF. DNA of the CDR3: TGTGCCAGCAGGGTAGGACAGGGCGGCAATGAGCAGTTCTTC.

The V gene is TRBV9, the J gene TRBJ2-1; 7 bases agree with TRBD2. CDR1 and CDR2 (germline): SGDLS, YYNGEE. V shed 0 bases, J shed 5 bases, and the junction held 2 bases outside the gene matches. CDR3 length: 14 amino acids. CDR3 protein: CASSVVLADNEQFF. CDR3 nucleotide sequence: TGTGCCAGCAGCGTAGTCCTAGCGGACAATGAGCAGTTCTTC.

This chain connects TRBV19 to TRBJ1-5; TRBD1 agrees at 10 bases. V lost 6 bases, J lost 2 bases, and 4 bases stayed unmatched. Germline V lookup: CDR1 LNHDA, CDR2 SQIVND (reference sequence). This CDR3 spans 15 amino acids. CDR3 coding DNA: TGTGCCAGTAGGGGACAGGGGATACGCAATCAGCCCCAGCATTTT. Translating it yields CASRGQGIRNQPQHF.

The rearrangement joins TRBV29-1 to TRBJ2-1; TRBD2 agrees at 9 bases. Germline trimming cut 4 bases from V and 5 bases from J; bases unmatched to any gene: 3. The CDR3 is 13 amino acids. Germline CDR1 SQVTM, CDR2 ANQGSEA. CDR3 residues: CSVAGGRDNEQFF. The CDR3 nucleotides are TGCAGCGTTGCTGGCGGGAGGGACAATGAGCAGTTCTTC.

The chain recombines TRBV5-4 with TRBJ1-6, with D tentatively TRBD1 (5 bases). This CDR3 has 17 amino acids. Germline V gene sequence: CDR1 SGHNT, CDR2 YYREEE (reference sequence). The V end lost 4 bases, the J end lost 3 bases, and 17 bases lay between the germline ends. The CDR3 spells CASSDRGGVLYNSPLHF. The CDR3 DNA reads TGTGCCAGCAGCGACCGCGGGGGAGTCCTCTATAATTCACCCCTCCACTTT.

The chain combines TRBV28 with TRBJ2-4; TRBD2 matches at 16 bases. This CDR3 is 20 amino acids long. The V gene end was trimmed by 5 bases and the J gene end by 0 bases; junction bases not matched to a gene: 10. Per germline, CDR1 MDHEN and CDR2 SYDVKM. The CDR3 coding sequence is TGTGCCAGCAGTACTATGACCGGGACTAGCGGGAGGGTAGCCAAAAACATTCAGTACTTC. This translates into CASSTMTGTSGRVAKNIQYF.

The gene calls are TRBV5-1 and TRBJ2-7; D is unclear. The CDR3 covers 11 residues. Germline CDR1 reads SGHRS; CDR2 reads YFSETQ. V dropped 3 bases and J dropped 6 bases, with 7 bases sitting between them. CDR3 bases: TGCGCCAGCAGCTCCGTTTCCGAGCAGTACTTC. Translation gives CASSSVSEQYF.

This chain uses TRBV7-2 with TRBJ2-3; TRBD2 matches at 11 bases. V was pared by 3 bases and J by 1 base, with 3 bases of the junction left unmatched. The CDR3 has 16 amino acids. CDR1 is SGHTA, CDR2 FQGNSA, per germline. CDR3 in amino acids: CASSFGTSGGTDTQYF. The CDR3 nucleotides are TGTGCCAGCAGCTTCGGGACTAGCGGAGGCACAGATACGCAGTATTTT.